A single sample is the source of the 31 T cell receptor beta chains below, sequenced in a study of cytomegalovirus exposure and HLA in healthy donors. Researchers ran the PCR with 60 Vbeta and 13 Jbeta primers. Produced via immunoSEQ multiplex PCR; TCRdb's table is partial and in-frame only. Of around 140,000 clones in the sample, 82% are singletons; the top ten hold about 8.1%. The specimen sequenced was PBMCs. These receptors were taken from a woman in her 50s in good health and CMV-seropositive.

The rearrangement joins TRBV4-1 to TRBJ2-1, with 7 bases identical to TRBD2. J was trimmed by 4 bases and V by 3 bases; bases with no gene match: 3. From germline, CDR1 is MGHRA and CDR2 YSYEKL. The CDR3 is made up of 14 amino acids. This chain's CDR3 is CASSHASGYNEQFF. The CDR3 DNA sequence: TGCGCCAGCAGCCATGCTAGCGGATACAATGAGCAGTTCTTC.

The CDR3 DNA reads as TGTGCCAGCAATCGAGGAGGGGACTCCTACAATGAGCAGTTCTTC. Translation: CASNRGGDSYNEQFF. The V call is TRBV7-8, the J call TRBJ2-1; the D gene is possibly TRBD2 (6 bases). There are 15 residues in the CDR3. V dropped 7 bases and J dropped 0 bases, with 13 bases sitting between them. Germline CDR1 and CDR2: SGHVS and FQNEAQ. The full variable domain, completed using reference TRBV7-8 and TRBJ2-1, is GAGVSQSPRYKVAKRGQDVALRCDPISGHVSLFWYQQALGQGPEFLTYFQNEAQLDKSGLPSDRFFAERPEGSVSTLKIQRTQQEDSAVYLCASNRGGDSYNEQFFGPGTRLTVL.

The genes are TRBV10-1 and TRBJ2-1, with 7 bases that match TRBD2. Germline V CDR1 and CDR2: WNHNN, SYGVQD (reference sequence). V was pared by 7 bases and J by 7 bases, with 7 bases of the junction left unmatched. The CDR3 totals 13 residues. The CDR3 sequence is CASKPSGGNEQFF. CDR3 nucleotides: TGCGCCAGCAAACCCTCGGGAGGTAATGAGCAGTTCTTC.

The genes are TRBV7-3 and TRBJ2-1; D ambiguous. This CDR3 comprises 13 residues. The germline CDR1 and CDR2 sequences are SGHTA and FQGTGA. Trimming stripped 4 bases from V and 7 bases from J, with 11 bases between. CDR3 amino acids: CASSSSIRNEQFF. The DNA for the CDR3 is TGTGCCAGCAGCTCCTCCATTCGGAATGAGCAGTTCTTC. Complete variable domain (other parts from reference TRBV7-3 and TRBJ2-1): GAGVSQTPSNKVTEKGKYVELRCDPISGHTALYWYRQSLGQGPEFLIYFQGTGAADDSGLPNDRFFAVRPEGSVSTLKIQRTERGDSAVYLCASSSSIRNEQFFGPGTRLTVL.

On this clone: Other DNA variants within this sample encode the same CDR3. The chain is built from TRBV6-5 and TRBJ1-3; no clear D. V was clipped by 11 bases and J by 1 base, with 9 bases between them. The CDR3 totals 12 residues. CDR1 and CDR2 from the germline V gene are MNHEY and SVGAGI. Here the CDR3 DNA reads TGTGCCTCCCGGTCTTCTGGAAACACCATATATTTT. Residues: CASRSSGNTIYF.

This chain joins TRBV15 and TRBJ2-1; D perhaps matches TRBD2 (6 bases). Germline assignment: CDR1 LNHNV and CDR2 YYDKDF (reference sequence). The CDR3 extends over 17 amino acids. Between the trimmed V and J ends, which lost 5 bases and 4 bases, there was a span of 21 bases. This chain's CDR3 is CATSELPLGGDYNEQFF. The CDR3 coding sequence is TGTGCCACCAGCGAGTTACCGCTGGGCGGGGATTACAATGAGCAGTTCTTC.

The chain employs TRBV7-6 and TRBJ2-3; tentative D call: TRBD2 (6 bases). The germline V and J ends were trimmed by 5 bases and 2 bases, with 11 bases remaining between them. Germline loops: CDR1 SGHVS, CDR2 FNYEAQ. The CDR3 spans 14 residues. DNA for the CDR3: TGTGCCAGCAGCCCGGGGACTTTCACAGATACGCAGTATTTT. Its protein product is CASSPGTFTDTQYF.

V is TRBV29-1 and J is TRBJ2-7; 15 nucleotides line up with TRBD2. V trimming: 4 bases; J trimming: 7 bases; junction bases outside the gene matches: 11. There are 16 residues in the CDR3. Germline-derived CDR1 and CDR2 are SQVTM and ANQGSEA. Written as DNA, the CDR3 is TGCAGCGTTGTGACAAGACCGGGACTAGCGGGAGGAGAGCAGTACTTC. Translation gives CSVVTRPGLAGGEQYF.

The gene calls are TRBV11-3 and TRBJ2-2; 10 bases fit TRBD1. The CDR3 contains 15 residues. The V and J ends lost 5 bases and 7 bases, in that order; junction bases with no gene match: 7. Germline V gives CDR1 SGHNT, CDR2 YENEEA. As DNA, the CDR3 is TGTGCCAGCAGCCCAAGGGACAGGGGAGACGGGGAGCTGTTTTTT. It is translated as CASSPRDRGDGELFF.

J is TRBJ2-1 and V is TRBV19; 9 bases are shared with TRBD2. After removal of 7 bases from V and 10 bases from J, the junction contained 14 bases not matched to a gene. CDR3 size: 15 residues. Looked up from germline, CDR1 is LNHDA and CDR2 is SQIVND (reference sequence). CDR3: CASTRTSVTGWEQFF. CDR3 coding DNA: TGTGCCAGTACCCGGACTAGCGTCACAGGGTGGGAGCAGTTCTTC.

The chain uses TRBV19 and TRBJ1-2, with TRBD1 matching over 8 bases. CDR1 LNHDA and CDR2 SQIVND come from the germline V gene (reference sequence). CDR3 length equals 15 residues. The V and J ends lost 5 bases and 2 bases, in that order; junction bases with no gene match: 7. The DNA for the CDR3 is TGTGCCAGTAGTCTAGGGACAGGTCGGAACTATGGCTACACCTTC. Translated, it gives CASSLGTGRNYGYTF.

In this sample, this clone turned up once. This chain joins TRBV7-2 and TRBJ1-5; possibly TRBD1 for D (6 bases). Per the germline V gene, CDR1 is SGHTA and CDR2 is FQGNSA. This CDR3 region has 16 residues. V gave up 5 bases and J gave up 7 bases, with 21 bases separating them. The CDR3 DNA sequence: TGTGCCAGCAGCCCCCTAGGGACATGGCCCGGCCAGCCCCAGCATTTT. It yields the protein CASSPLGTWPGQPQHF.

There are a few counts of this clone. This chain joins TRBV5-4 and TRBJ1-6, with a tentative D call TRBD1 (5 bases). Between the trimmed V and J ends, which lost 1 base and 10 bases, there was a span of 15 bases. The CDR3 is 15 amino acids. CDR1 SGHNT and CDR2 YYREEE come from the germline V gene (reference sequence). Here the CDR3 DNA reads TGTGCCAGCAGCTTGAATCCAGGGAAGAGCTCACCCCTCCACTTT. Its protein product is CASSLNPGKSSPLHF.

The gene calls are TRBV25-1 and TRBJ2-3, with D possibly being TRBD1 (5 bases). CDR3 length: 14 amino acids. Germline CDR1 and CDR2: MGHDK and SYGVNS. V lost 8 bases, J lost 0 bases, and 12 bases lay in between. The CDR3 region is CASSSPGSTDTQYF. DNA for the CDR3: TGTGCCAGCTCCTCGCCAGGGAGCACAGATACGCAGTATTTT.

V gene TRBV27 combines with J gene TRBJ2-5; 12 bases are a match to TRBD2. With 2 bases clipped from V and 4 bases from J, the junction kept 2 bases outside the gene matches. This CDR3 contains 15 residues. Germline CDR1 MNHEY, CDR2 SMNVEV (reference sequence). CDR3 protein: CASSLLAGGVETQYF. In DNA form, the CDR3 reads TGTGCCAGCAGTTTACTAGCGGGAGGGGTAGAGACCCAGTACTTC.

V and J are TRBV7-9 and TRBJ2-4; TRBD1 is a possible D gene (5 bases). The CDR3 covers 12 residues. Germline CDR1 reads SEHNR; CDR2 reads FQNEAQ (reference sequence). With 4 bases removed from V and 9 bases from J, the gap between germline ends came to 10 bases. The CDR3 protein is CASSSLQGIQYF. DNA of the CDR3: TGTGCCAGCAGCTCTCTTCAGGGCATTCAGTACTTC.

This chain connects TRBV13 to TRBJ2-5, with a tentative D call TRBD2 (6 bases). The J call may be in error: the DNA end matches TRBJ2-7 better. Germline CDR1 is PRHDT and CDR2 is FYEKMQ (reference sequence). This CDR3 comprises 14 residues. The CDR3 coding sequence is TGTGCCAGCAGCTCGGGACTCGCTTCCTACGAGCAGTACTTC. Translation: CASSSGLASYEQYF.

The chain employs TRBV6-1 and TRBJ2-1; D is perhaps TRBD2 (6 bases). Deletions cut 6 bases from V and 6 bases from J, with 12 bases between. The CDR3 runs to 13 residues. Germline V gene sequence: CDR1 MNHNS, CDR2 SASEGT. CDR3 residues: CASRRGMGNEQFF. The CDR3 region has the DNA TGTGCCAGCAGGCGGGGTATGGGCAATGAGCAGTTCTTC.

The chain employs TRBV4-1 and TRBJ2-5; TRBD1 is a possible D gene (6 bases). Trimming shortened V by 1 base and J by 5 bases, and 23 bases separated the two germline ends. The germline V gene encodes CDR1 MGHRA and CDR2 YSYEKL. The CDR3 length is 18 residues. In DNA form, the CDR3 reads TGCGCCAGCAGCCAAGGACGATTGGTGCGAGACAGGAGTGAGACCCAGTACTTC. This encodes CASSQGRLVRDRSETQYF.

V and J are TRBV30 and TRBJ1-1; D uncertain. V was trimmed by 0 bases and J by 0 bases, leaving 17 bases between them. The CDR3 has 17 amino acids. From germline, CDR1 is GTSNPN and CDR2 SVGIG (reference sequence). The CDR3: CAWSVLVLSSMNTEAFF. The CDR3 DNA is TGTGCCTGGAGTGTACTGGTCTTGTCGTCCATGAACACTGAAGCTTTCTTT.

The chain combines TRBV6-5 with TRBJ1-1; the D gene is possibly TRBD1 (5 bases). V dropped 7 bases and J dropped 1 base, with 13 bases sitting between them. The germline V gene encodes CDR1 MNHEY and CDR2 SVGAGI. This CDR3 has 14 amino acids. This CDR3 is CASIKRGGNTEAFF. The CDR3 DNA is TGTGCCAGCATTAAACGGGGGGGGAACACTGAAGCTTTCTTT.

In DNA, the CDR3 is TGTGCCAGCAGCCAAGCTCGGGAAAACTACAATGAGCAGTTCTTC. Amino acid sequence: CASSQARENYNEQFF. J is TRBJ2-1 and V is TRBV7-3; a possible D gene is TRBD2 (5 bases). The CDR3 spans 15 residues. Germline CDR1 is SGHTA and CDR2 is FQGTGA. Trimming took off 5 bases at V and 3 bases at J, with 14 bases between the two ends.

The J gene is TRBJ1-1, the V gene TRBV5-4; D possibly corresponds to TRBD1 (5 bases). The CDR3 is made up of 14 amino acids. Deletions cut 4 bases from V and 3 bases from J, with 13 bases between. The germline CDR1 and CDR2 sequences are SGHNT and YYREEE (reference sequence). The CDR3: CASSQMTVYTEAFF. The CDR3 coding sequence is TGTGCCAGCAGCCAAATGACAGTCTACACTGAAGCTTTCTTT.

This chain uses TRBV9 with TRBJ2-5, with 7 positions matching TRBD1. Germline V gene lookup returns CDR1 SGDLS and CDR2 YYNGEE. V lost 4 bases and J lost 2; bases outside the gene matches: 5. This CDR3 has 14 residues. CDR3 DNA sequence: TGTGCCAGCAGCTCAACACAGGGGCAAGAGACCCAGTACTTC. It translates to CASSSTQGQETQYF.

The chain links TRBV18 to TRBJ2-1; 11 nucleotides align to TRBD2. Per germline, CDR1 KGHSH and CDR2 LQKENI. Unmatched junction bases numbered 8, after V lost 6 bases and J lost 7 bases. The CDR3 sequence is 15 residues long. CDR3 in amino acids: CASSQLAGDENEQFF. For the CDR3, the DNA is TGTGCCAGCTCCCAACTAGCGGGAGATGAGAATGAGCAGTTCTTC. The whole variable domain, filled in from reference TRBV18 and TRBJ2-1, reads NAGVMQNPRHLVRRRGQEARLRCSPMKGHSHVYWYRQLPEEGLKFMVYLQKENIIDESGMPKERFSAEFPKEGPSILRIQQVVRGDSAAYFCASSQLAGDENEQFFGPGTRLTVL.

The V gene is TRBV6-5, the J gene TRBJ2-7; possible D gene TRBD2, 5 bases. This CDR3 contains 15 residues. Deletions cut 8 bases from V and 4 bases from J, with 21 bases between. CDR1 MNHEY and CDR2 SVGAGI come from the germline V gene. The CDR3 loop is CASCPNPIGRYEQYF. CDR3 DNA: TGTGCCAGCTGTCCTAACCCTATAGGGAGATACGAGCAGTACTTC.

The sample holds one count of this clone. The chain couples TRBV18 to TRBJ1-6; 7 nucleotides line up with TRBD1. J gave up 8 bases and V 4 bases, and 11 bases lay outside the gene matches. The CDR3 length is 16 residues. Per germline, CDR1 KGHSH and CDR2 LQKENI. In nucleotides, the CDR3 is TGTGCCAGCTCACTTTCAGGGGGAATTGGAGATTCACCCCTCCACTTT. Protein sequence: CASSLSGGIGDSPLHF.

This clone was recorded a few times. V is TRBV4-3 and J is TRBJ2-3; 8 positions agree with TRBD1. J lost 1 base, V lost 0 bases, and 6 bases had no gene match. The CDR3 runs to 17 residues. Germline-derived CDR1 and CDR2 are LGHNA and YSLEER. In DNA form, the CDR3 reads TGCGCCAGCAGCCAAGATGGGACAGGAGTCGGCACAGATACGCAGTATTTT. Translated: CASSQDGTGVGTDTQYF.

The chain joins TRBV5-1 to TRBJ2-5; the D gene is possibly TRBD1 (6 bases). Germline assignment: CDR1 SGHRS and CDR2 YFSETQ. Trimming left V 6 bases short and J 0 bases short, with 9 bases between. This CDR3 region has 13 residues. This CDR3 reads CASTRTDQETQYF. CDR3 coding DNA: TGCGCCAGCACCCGGACAGACCAAGAGACCCAGTACTTC.

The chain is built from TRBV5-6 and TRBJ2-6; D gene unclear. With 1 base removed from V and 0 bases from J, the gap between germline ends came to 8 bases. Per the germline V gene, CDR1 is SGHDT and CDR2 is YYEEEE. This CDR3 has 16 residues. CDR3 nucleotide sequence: TGTGCCAGCAGCTTGCTTGGCAGCTCTGGGGCCAACGTCCTGACTTTC. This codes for CASSLLGSSGANVLTF.

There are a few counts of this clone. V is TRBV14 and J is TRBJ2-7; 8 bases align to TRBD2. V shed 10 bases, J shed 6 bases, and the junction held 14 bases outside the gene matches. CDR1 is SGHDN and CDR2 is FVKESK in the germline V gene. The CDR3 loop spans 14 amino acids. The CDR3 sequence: CAIPGTRSSSEQYF. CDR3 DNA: TGTGCCATCCCGGGGACTAGATCGTCTAGCGAGCAGTACTTC.